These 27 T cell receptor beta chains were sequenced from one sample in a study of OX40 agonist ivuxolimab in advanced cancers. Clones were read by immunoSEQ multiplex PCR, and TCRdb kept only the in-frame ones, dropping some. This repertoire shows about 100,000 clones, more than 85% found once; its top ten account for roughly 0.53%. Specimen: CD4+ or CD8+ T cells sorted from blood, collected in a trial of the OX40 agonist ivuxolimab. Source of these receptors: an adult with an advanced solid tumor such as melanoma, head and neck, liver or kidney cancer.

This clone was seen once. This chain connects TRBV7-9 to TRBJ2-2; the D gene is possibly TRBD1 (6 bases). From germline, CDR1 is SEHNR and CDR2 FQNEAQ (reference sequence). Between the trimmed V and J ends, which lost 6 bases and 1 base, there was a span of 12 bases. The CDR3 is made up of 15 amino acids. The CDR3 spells CASRIQGRNTGELFF. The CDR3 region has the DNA TGTGCCAGCAGGATACAGGGAAGGAACACCGGGGAGCTGTTTTTT.

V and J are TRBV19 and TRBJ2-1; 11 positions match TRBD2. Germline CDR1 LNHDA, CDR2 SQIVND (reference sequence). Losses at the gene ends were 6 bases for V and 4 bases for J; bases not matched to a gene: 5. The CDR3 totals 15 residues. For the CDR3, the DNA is TGTGCCAGTAGGCCGGGACTAGCGGATTACAATGAGCAGTTCTTC. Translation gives CASRPGLADYNEQFF.

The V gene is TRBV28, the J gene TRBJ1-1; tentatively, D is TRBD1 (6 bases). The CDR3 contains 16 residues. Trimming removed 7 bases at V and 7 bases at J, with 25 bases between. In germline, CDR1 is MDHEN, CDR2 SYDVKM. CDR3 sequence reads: CASTAPSPGQFFEAFF. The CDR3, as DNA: TGTGCCAGCACCGCCCCTTCCCCTGGACAGTTCTTTGAAGCTTTCTTT. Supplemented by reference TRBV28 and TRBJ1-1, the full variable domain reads DVKVTQSSRYLVKRTGEKVFLECVQDMDHENMFWYRQDPGLGLRLIYFSYDVKMKEKGDIPEGYSVSREKKERFSLILESASTNQTSMYLCASTAPSPGQFFEAFFGQGTRLTVV.

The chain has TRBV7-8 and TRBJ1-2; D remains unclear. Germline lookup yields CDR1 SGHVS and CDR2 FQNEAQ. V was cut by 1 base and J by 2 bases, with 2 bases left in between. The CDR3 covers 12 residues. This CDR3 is CASSLGNYGYTF. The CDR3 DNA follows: TGTGCCAGCAGCTTAGGAAACTATGGCTACACCTTC.

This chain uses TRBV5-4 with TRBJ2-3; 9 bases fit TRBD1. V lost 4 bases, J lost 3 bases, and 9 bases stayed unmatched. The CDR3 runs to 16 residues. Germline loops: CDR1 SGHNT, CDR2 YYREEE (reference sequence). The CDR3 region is CASSTSPGQGTDTQYF. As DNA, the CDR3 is TGTGCCAGCAGCACGTCCCCGGGACAGGGAACAGATACGCAGTATTTT.

As DNA, the CDR3 is TGCGCCAGCAGCCAGCGGCCAGCGAATGAAAAACTGTTTTTT. Residues: CASSQRPANEKLFF. The V gene is TRBV4-3, the J gene TRBJ1-4; D unresolved. CDR1 is LGHNA and CDR2 is YSLEER in the germline V gene. CDR3 size: 14 residues. The germline V and J ends were trimmed by 3 bases and 5 bases, with 10 bases remaining between them.

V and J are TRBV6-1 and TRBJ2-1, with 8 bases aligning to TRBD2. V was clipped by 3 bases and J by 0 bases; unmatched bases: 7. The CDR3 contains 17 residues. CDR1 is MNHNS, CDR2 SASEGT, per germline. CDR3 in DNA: TGTGCCAGCAGTGAGGTAGCGGGGCACTACTCCTACAATGAGCAGTTCTTC. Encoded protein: CASSEVAGHYSYNEQFF.

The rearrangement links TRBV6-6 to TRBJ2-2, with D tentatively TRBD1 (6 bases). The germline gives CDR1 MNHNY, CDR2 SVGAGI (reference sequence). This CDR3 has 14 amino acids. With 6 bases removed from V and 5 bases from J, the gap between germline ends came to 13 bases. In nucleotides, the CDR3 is TGTGCCAGCAGCCAACAGGGTTCAACCGGGGAGCTGTTTTTT. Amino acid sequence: CASSQQGSTGELFF.

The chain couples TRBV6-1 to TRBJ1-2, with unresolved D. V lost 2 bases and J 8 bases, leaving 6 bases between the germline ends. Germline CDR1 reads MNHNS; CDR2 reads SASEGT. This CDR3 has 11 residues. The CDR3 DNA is TGTGCCAGCAGTGAACCCTTGGGCTACACCTTC. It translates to CASSEPLGYTF.

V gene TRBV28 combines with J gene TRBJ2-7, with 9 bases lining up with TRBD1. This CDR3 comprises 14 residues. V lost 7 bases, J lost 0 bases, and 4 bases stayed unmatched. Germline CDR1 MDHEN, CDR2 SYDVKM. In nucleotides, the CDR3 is TGTGCCAGCATAGGGACAGGGAGCTCCTACGAGCAGTACTTC. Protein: CASIGTGSSYEQYF.

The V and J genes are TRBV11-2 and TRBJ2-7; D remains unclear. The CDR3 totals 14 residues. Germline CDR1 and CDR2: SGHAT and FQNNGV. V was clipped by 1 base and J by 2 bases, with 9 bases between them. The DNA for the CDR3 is TGTGCCAGCAGCTTAGTTGCAGGTCCCTACGAGCAGTACTTC. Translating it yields CASSLVAGPYEQYF.

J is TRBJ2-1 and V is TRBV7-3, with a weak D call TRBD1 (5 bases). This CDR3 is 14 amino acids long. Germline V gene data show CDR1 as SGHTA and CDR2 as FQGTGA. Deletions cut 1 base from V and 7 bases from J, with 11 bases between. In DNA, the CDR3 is TGTGCCAGCAGCTTAATGCAGGGCAGGAATGAGCAGTTCTTC. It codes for CASSLMQGRNEQFF.

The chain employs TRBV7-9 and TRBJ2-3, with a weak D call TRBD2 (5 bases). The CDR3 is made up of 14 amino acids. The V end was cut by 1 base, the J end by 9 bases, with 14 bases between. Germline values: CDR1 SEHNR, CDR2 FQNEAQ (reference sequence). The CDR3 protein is CASSLGVASQTQYF. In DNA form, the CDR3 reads TGTGCCAGCAGCTTAGGAGTGGCTAGCCAGACGCAGTATTTT.

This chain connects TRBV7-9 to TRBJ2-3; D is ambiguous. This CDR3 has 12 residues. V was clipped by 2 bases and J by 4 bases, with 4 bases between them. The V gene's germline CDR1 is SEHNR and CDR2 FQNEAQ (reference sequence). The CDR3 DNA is TGTGCCAGCAGCTTACCCTCAGATACGCAGTATTTT. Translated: CASSLPSDTQYF.

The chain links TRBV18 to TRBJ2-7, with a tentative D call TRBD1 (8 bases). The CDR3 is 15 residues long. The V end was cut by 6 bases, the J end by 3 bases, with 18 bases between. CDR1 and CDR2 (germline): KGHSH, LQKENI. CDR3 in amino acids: CASSWRTGGDYEQYF. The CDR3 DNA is TGTGCCAGCTCTTGGAGAACAGGGGGGGACTACGAGCAGTACTTC. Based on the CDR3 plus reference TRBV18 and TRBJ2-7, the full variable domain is NAGVMQNPRHLVRRRGQEARLRCSPMKGHSHVYWYRQLPEEGLKFMVYLQKENIIDESGMPKERFSAEFPKEGPSILRIQQVVRGDSAAYFCASSWRTGGDYEQYFGPGTRLTVT.

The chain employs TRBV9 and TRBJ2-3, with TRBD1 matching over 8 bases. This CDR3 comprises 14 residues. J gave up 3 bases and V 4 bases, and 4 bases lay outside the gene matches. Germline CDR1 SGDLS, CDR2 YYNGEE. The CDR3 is CASSPWTGTDTQYF. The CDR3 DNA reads TGTGCCAGCAGCCCCTGGACAGGGACAGATACGCAGTATTTT. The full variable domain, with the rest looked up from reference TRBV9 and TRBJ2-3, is DSGVTQTPKHLITATGQRVTLRCSPRSGDLSVYWYQQSLDQGLQFLIQYYNGEERAKGNILERFSAQQFPDLHSELNLSSLELGDSALYFCASSPWTGTDTQYFGPGTRLTVL.

CDR3: CASGLVRKGTENNEQFF. CDR3 bases: TGTGCTAGTGGTTTGGTACGGAAAGGGACGGAGAACAATGAGCAGTTCTTC. The chain links TRBV12-5 to TRBJ2-1; D possibly matches TRBD1 or TRBD2 (5 bases each). Trimming removed 0 bases at V and 5 bases at J, with 17 bases between. CDR1 is LGHNT and CDR2 is FRNRAP in the germline V gene. The CDR3 sequence is 17 residues long.

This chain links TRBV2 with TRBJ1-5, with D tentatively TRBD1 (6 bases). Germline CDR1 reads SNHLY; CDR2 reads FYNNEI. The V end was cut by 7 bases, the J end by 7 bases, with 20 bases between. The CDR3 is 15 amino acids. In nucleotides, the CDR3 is TGTGCCAGCACCACTCAGGGGACCCCCAACCAGCCCCAGCATTTT. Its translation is CASTTQGTPNQPQHF.

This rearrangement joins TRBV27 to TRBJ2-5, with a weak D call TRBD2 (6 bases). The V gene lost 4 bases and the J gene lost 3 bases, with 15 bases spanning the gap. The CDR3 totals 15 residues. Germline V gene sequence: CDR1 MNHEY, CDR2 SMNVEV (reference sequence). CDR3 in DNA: TGTGCCAGCAGTTCGGTTGGGCGGGGAGAAGAGACCCAGTACTTC. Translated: CASSSVGRGEETQYF.

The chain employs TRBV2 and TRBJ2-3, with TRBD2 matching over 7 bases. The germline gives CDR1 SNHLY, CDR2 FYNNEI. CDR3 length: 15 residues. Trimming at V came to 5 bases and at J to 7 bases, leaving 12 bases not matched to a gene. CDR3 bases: TGTGCCAGCAGTCGGAGGCGGGAGATATCAAATACGCAGTATTTT. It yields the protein CASSRRREISNTQYF.

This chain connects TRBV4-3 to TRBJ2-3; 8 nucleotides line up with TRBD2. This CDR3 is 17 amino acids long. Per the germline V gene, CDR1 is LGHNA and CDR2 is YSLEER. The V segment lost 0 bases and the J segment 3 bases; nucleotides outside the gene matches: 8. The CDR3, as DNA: TGCGCCAGCAGCCAAGATCGGAGCGGGAGTTGGACAGATACGCAGTATTTT. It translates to CASSQDRSGSWTDTQYF.

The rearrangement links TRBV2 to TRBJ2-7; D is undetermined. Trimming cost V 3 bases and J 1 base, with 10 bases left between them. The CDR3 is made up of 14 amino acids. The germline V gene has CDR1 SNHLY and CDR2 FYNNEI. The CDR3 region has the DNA TGTGCCAGCAGTGACGGCGTTTGGTCCTACGAGCAGTACTTC. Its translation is CASSDGVWSYEQYF.

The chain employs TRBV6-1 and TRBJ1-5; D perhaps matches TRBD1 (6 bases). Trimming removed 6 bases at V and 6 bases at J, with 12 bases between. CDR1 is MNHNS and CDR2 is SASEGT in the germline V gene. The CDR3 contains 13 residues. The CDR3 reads CASRGALSQPQHF. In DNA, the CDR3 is TGTGCCAGCAGGGGGGCGTTAAGTCAGCCCCAGCATTTT.

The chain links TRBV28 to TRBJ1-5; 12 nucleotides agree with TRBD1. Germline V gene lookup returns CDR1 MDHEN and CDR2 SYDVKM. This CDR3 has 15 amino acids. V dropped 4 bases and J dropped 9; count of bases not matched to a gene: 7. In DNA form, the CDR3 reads TGTGCCAGCAGTTCCCGGGACAGGGGGCTTCGGCCCCAGCATTTT. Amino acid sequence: CASSSRDRGLRPQHF.

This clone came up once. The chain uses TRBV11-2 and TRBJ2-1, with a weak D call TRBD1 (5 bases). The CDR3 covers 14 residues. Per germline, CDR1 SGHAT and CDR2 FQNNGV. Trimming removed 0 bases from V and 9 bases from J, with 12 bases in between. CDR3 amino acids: CASSLDQGSIEQFF. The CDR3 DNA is TGTGCCAGCAGCTTAGATCAGGGAAGTATTGAGCAGTTCTTC.

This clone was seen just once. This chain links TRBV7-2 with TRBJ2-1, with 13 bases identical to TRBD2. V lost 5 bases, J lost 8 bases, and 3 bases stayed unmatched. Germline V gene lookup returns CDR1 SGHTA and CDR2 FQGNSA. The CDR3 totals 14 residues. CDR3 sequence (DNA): TGTGCCAGCAGCCAAGGACTAGCGGGAGATGAGCAGTTCTTC. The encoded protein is CASSQGLAGDEQFF.

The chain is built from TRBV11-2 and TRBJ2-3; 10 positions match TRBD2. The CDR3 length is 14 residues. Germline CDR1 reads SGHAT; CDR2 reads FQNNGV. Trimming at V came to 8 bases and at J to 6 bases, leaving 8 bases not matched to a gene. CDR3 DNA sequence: TGTGCCAGCGGCCTAGCGGGGGCGGAGGATACGCAGTATTTT. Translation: CASGLAGAEDTQYF.